What follows are 2 T cell receptor beta chains derived from one specimen sequenced in a study of beta chain features in type 1 diabetes. Overall study results and limits: A moderate, significant TCRB CDR3 shortening appeared in type 1 diabetes across four CD4+ subsets.

These receptors have no known antigen. As every portion of the isolated RNA was reverse transcribed, the sequencing read expressed TCRB transcripts. TCRdb's table, derived via immunoSEQ multiplex PCR, lists solely in-frame clones and lacks some. The sample records hundreds of thousands of clones, more than 13% being singletons. The sequencing input was naive CD4+ T cells from blood. The receptors were gathered from a man between 18 and 29 years old with type 1 diabetes.

V is TRBV4-1 and J is TRBJ2-3; D not resolved. The CDR3 contains 14 residues. V was shortened by 3 bases and J by 11 bases, with 18 bases between the two germline ends. Per germline, CDR1 MGHRA and CDR2 YSYEKL. This CDR3 reads CASSQGDFKEVQYF. DNA of the CDR3: TGCGCCAGCAGCCAGGGTGACTTCAAAGAGGTGCAGTATTTT.

This clone has only a few counts. The J gene is TRBJ2-5, the V gene TRBV28; 8 bases are shared with TRBD1. J gave up 4 bases and V 4 bases, and 5 bases lay outside the gene matches. The CDR3 consists of 14 residues. Germline loops: CDR1 MDHEN, CDR2 SYDVKM. The CDR3 region is CASSSRGQGETQYF. In nucleotides, the CDR3 is TGTGCCAGCAGTTCCAGGGGGCAGGGAGAGACCCAGTACTTC.